A single sample gave rise to the 12 T cell receptor beta chains below, sequenced in a study of T cells in Graves' hyperthyroidism and ophthalmopathy. Researchers amplified the TCR beta CDR3 regions from RNA transcripts. TCR CDR3 regions were first amplified by RT-PCR with HTBI primers. From the multiplex PCR reads, TCRdb called clonotypes with MiXCR, one entry per CDR3 protein. This sample has under 400,000 distinct CDR3 sequences; over 12% occur once, and the top ten carry roughly 19%. Sequencing was carried out using blood. These receptors came from a woman aged 55-70 years with Graves' ophthalmopathy.

The J gene is TRBJ2-2, the V gene TRBV19; no clear D gene. CDR1 is LNHDA and CDR2 is SQIVND in the germline V gene (reference sequence). The ends were cut back, 7 bases at V and 1 base at J, with 16 bases in the middle. The CDR3 has 16 amino acids. This CDR3 is CASTPWARVNTGELFF. The CDR3, as DNA: TGTGCCAGTACCCCATGGGCCCGGGTGAACACCGGGGAGCTGTTTTTT.

V and J are TRBV9 and TRBJ1-3; 7 positions agree with TRBD1. J gave up 2 bases and V 4 bases, and 9 bases lay outside the gene matches. CDR3 length: 16 residues. Germline V gene sequence: CDR1 SGDLS, CDR2 YYNGEE. CDR3 in DNA: TGTGCCAGCAGCTCAGGGGGGGGAGGAACTGGAAACACCATATATTTT. It yields the protein CASSSGGGGTGNTIYF.

The rearrangement uses TRBV4-1 and TRBJ2-5; possibly TRBD2 for D (6 bases). This CDR3 contains 14 residues. Germline V lookup: CDR1 MGHRA, CDR2 YSYEKL. Between the trimmed V and J ends, which lost 1 base and 4 bases, there was a span of 10 bases. CDR3 protein: CASSQGRDPETQYF. The CDR3 DNA follows: TGCGCCAGCAGCCAAGGGCGGGACCCAGAGACCCAGTACTTC.

This rearrangement joins TRBV18 to TRBJ2-7; no firm D call. The CDR3 covers 14 residues. CDR1 KGHSH and CDR2 LQKENI come from the germline V gene. V lost 0 bases and J lost 6, with 12 bases in between. The CDR3 DNA follows: TGTGCCAGCTCACCACCGACGACGGGCGGCGAGCAGTACTTC. It specifies CASSPPTTGGEQYF.

A word on this clonotype: This may come from a read error, since a much larger clone is one base off. The chain couples TRBV28 to TRBJ2-5; D may correspond to TRBD1 or TRBD2 (6 bases each). The CDR3 spans 15 residues. Germline values: CDR1 MDHEN, CDR2 SYDVKM. V shed 8 bases and J shed 2 bases, with 18 bases lying between them. The CDR3 DNA reads as TGTGCCAGCTGGGGGGCAGGGGAAGGTCAAGAGACCCAGTACTTC. This gives the protein CASWGAGEGQETQYF. Based on the CDR3 plus reference TRBV28 and TRBJ2-5, the full variable domain is DVKVTQSSRYLVKRTGEKVFLECVQDMDHENMFWYRQDPGLGLRLIYFSYDVKMKEKGDIPEGYSVSREKKERFSLILESASTNQTSMYLCASWGAGEGQETQYFGPGTRLLVL.

This clonotype has a handful of counts. The chain couples TRBV29-1 to TRBJ2-7; weak D call: TRBD1 (8 bases). V was pared by 4 bases and J by 0 bases, with 16 bases between. The CDR3 is 15 residues long. The V gene's germline CDR1 is SQVTM and CDR2 ANQGSEA. The CDR3: CSVAQGASGSYEQYF. In nucleotides, the CDR3 is TGCAGCGTTGCCCAGGGGGCTAGCGGCTCCTACGAGCAGTACTTC.

This clonotype was seen repeatedly, ten times or more. This chain uses TRBV3-1 with TRBJ2-1; weak D call: TRBD2 (5 bases). The CDR3 is 13 residues long. Germline V gene lookup returns CDR1 LGHDT and CDR2 YNNKEL (reference sequence). V was cut by 4 bases and J by 7 bases, with 11 bases left in between. The DNA for the CDR3 is TGTGCCAGCAGCCGCCCGGGGAGTAATGAGCAGTTCTTC. This sequence encodes CASSRPGSNEQFF.

Written as DNA, the CDR3 is TGTGCCAGCAGCTTTCTGGCGGGAGGGCCCCACGAGCAGTACTTC. Protein product: CASSFLAGGPHEQYF. V usage is TRBV7-9 and J usage is TRBJ2-7, with TRBD2 matching over 9 bases. Germline CDR1 and CDR2: SEHNR and FQNEAQ (reference sequence). J gave up 5 bases and V 3 bases, and 8 bases lay outside the gene matches. There are 15 residues in the CDR3.

This clonotype was observed at least ten times. This chain links TRBV7-3 with TRBJ2-7; 8 nucleotides match TRBD1. Germline V gene lookup returns CDR1 SGHTA and CDR2 FQGTGA. After removal of 4 bases from V and 6 bases from J, the junction contained 5 bases not matched to a gene. The CDR3 runs 13 residues. The CDR3, as DNA: TGTGCCAGCAGCTCCTCAGGGGGCGGCGAGCAGTACTTC. This translates into CASSSSGGGEQYF.

This clonotype occurred many times. The rearrangement joins TRBV20-1 to TRBJ2-2; 7 nucleotides agree with TRBD2. V was clipped by 3 bases and J by 5 bases; unmatched bases: 9. Germline CDR1 and CDR2: DFQATT and SNEGSKA (reference sequence). The CDR3 covers 15 residues. For the CDR3, the DNA is TGCAGTGCTAGGTCCGCGGGAGCCTCTACCGGGGAGCTGTTTTTT. Translated, it gives CSARSAGASTGELFF.

This clonotype occurred many times. The J gene is TRBJ2-7, the V gene TRBV20-1, with 9 bases lining up with TRBD2. After removal of 7 bases from V and 7 bases from J, the junction contained 8 bases not matched to a gene. The CDR3 is 12 residues long. The germline V gene encodes CDR1 DFQATT and CDR2 SNEGSKA (reference sequence). The CDR3 loop is CSGEREAEEQYF. The DNA of the CDR3 is TGCAGTGGTGAGCGGGAGGCGGAAGAGCAGTACTTC.

The rearrangement uses TRBV7-9 and TRBJ2-5; D remains unclear. The CDR3 loop spans 13 amino acids. V lost 8 bases, J lost 5 bases, and 15 bases lay in between. Per the germline V gene, CDR1 is SEHNR and CDR2 is FQNEAQ (reference sequence). The CDR3 protein is CASQLATAETQYF. The CDR3 DNA follows: TGTGCCAGCCAGCTGGCAACCGCGGAGACCCAGTACTTC.